The text below deals with one T cell receptor (beta chain). Over 18 months, lack of ophthalmopathy progression marked Graves' hyperthyroidism as stable. Newly diagnosed patients aged 18 to 65 had hyperthyroidism of under 2 months' duration. Those patients with uncontrolled infection, other autoimmune disease, pregnancy or lactation were excluded. The data were obtained in a study of T cells in Graves' hyperthyroidism and ophthalmopathy. The investigators amplified TCR beta CDR3 regions from RNA transcripts. A set of HTBI primers served as the primers for a first-round RT-PCR of the TCR CDR3. TCRdb redid the calling of the multiplex PCR reads with MiXCR, one entry per CDR3 protein. The sample gives 600,000 to 750,000 distinct CDR3 sequences, approximately 15% of which show up once; around 16% is in the top ten. The CDR3 is 11 amino acids. Germline CDR1 MDHEN, CDR2 SYDVKM. V was pared by 9 bases and J by 2 bases, with 8 bases between.

J is TRBJ2-7 and V is TRBV28; D tentatively reads TRBD1 or TRBD2 (5 bases each). This sequence originates from a man in his forties or fifties with Graves' hyperthyroidism. What was sequenced was blood. The CDR3 here is CASEGTYEQYF. CDR3 sequence (DNA): TGTGCCAGTGAGGGGACCTACGAGCAGTACTTC.